These 26 T cell receptor beta chains were sequenced from one sample in a study of early T cells in non-severe SARS-CoV-2 infection (dated by TCRdb to the early 2020s). The library relied on 5' RACE. Sequenced using a NextSeq 500. TCRdb reprocessing: public reads trimmed at Q25 with fastp, clones called with MiXCR, in-frame beta chains kept. One record per CDR3 amino acid sequence lists the most common genes and DNA. The sample includes 85,000 to 95,000 distinct CDR3 sequences, with around a sixth observed a single time. The biggest ten clones account for around 4.9% of the sample. Here the sequenced sample was whole blood, taken at baseline. The receptors here all came from an adult who was a healthcare worker with PCR-confirmed SARS-CoV-2 infection or an uninfected control (not recorded which).

This clonotype came up many times. This chain links TRBV28 with TRBJ1-4, with D hard to call. Germline V gene lookup returns CDR1 MDHEN and CDR2 SYDVKM. V lost 6 bases to trimming and J lost 4 bases, with 12 bases between them. The CDR3 runs to 14 residues. In nucleotides, the CDR3 is TGTGCCAGCAGATCTCACACCAATAATGAAAAACTGTTTTTT. It codes for CASRSHTNNEKLFF.

V and J are TRBV20-1 and TRBJ1-1; D ambiguous. V was cut by 2 bases and J by 3 bases, with 7 bases left in between. The CDR3 length is 12 residues. Germline V gene lookup returns CDR1 DFQATT and CDR2 SNEGSKA (reference sequence). CDR3 protein: CSARRLDTEAFF. The CDR3, as DNA: TGCAGTGCTAGAAGGCTAGACACTGAAGCTTTCTTT.

This clonotype was counted at least ten times. The chain carries TRBV21-1 and TRBJ2-7; whether TRBD1, the table's D call, matches the DNA was not checked. TRBV21-1 is an annotated pseudogene. The CDR3 loop spans 14 amino acids. The CDR3 DNA reads TGTGCCAGCAGGGCGACCGGGGGGCAAGGAGAGCAGTACTTC. Translation gives CASRATGGQGEQYF.

In its sample, this clonotype was seen a few times. The chain links TRBV19 to TRBJ2-7, with TRBD2 identical over 7 bases. The CDR3 totals 14 residues. Per germline, CDR1 LNHDA and CDR2 SQIVND (reference sequence). V lost 5 bases, J lost 2 bases, and 6 bases stayed unmatched. The CDR3 spells CASSPGTITYEQYF. The CDR3 nucleotides read TGTGCCAGTAGTCCCGGGACTATCACCTACGAGCAGTACTTC.

The chain has TRBV5-1 and TRBJ2-1, with a tentative D call TRBD1 (6 bases). This CDR3 is built from 15 residues. Per the germline V gene, CDR1 is SGHRS and CDR2 is YFSETQ. V lost 4 bases to trimming and J lost 0 bases, with 11 bases between them. CDR3 region: CASSGTSPSYNEQFF. The CDR3 DNA reads TGCGCCAGCAGCGGGACATCTCCCTCCTACAATGAGCAGTTCTTC.

This chain connects TRBV9 to TRBJ2-1; D is unresolved. The CDR3 runs to 15 residues. V was clipped by 0 bases and J by 2 bases, with 9 bases between them. In germline, CDR1 is SGDLS, CDR2 YYNGEE. The CDR3: CASSVAPGPYNEQFF. The CDR3 nucleotides read TGTGCCAGCAGCGTAGCCCCAGGCCCCTACAATGAGCAGTTCTTC.

This clonotype was seen at least ten times. This rearrangement joins TRBV4-3 to TRBJ2-1, with D unclear. Trimming removed 5 bases at V and 6 bases at J, with 11 bases between. Germline V gives CDR1 LGHNA, CDR2 YSLEER. The CDR3 totals 13 residues. This CDR3 is CASSDTRFNEQFF. Written as DNA, the CDR3 is TGCGCCAGCAGCGACACCCGGTTCAATGAGCAGTTCTTC.

This clonotype has only a few counts. The genes are TRBV5-1 and TRBJ1-2; maybe TRBD1 (5 bases). Germline V gene sequence: CDR1 SGHRS, CDR2 YFSETQ. CDR3 length: 16 amino acids. V shed 7 bases and J shed 1 base, with 20 bases lying between them. The DNA for the CDR3 is TGCGCCAGCGGCGGGACTGAGGAGGCTGTTAACTATGGCTACACCTTC. The encoded protein is CASGGTEEAVNYGYTF.

V is TRBV5-1 and J is TRBJ2-5; 10 positions match TRBD2. Per the germline V gene, CDR1 is SGHRS and CDR2 is YFSETQ. The ends lost 5 bases at V and 3 bases at J; junction bases unmatched: 7. This CDR3 is built from 15 residues. In DNA, the CDR3 is TGCGCCAGCAGACGCAGCGGGAGGGCCGAAGAGACCCAGTACTTC. It encodes CASRRSGRAEETQYF.

There are a few counts of this clonotype. The chain is built from TRBV4-1 and TRBJ2-1; D is ambiguous. The germline V gene has CDR1 MGHRA and CDR2 YSYEKL. V dropped 1 base and J dropped 8 bases, with 9 bases sitting between them. This CDR3 has 13 amino acids. In DNA form, the CDR3 reads TGCGCCAGCAGCCAAGTTGTTCGCGATGAGCAGTTCTTC. It yields the protein CASSQVVRDEQFF.

This clonotype was found a few times. The J gene is TRBJ2-1, the V gene TRBV30, with a weak D call TRBD1 (6 bases). Germline V gene sequence: CDR1 GTSNPN, CDR2 SVGIG (reference sequence). V was shortened by 2 bases and J by 5 bases, with 10 bases between the two germline ends. The CDR3 spans 13 residues. For the CDR3, the DNA is TGTGCCTGGAGTACCGGACAGAACAATGAGCAGTTCTTC. This encodes CAWSTGQNNEQFF.

V and J are TRBV9 and TRBJ2-7; no clear D. The CDR3 extends over 14 amino acids. The V gene's germline CDR1 is SGDLS and CDR2 YYNGEE. Deletions cut 0 bases from V and 1 base from J, with 8 bases between. CDR3 sequence (DNA): TGTGCCAGCAGCGTAGATGGCCGTTCCTACGAGCAGTACTTC. Translation: CASSVDGRSYEQYF.

V and J are TRBV29-1 and TRBJ2-1; TRBD1 aligns across 10 bases. This CDR3 has 14 residues. Trimming cost V 5 bases and J 8 bases; bases outside gene matches: 9. Germline V gene sequence: CDR1 SQVTM, CDR2 ANQGSEA. Here the CDR3 reads CSVRDGTGADEQFF. DNA of the CDR3: TGCAGCGTTCGCGACGGGACAGGGGCTGATGAGCAGTTCTTC.

This clonotype occurred a few times. V and J are TRBV7-9 and TRBJ1-4; D is unclear. CDR1 and CDR2 (germline): SEHNR, FQNEAQ (reference sequence). Trimming took off 3 bases at V and 5 bases at J, with 10 bases between the two ends. The CDR3 spans 14 residues. The CDR3 protein is CASSLDFLNEKLFF. The CDR3 DNA follows: TGTGCCAGCAGCTTGGATTTCTTGAATGAAAAACTGTTTTTT.

This clonotype has only a few counts. The V gene is TRBV9, the J gene TRBJ1-5; D is unclear. Looked up from germline, CDR1 is SGDLS and CDR2 is YYNGEE. CDR3 length: 15 residues. Trimming pared 0 bases from V and 5 bases from J, leaving 12 bases between. The CDR3 loop is CASSVDPGSDQPQHF. CDR3 DNA: TGTGCCAGCAGCGTAGATCCGGGGAGTGATCAGCCCCAGCATTTT.

The chain links TRBV30 to TRBJ2-5; either TRBD1 or TRBD2 may fit D (5 bases each). Germline V gene sequence: CDR1 GTSNPN, CDR2 SVGIG (reference sequence). This CDR3 region has 12 residues. V lost 4 bases, J lost 5 bases, and 11 bases lay in between. The CDR3 reads CAWKGETETQYF. CDR3 sequence (DNA): TGTGCCTGGAAAGGGGAGACGGAGACCCAGTACTTC.

This clonotype was seen repeatedly, ten times or more. The V gene is TRBV28, the J gene TRBJ2-5, with 7 bases lining up with TRBD1. Germline assignment: CDR1 MDHEN and CDR2 SYDVKM. J lost 5 bases, V lost 5 bases, and 11 bases had no gene match. The CDR3 extends over 15 amino acids. CDR3 protein: CASSTQLTGQETQYF. CDR3 nucleotides: TGTGCCAGCAGTACTCAGCTGACAGGGCAGGAGACCCAGTACTTC.

This chain links TRBV2 with TRBJ2-3, with TRBD1 matching 9 bases. CDR1 is SNHLY, CDR2 FYNNEI, per germline. V shed 3 bases and J 4 bases; nucleotides not matched to a gene: 5. CDR3 length: 15 amino acids. CDR3 amino acids: CASSERQGVSDTQYF. The DNA for the CDR3 is TGTGCCAGCAGTGAGAGACAGGGGGTATCAGATACGCAGTATTTT.

This clonotype was counted a few times. The chain combines TRBV18 with TRBJ1-6, with no clear D. Deletions cut 0 bases from V and 7 bases from J, with 10 bases between. Germline V gene sequence: CDR1 KGHSH, CDR2 LQKENI. The CDR3 runs to 15 residues. DNA for the CDR3: TGTGCCAGCTCACCACCGGATAGGCAAAATTCACCCCTCCACTTT. Protein product: CASSPPDRQNSPLHF.

The rearrangement links TRBV27 to TRBJ2-1; 10 nucleotides line up with TRBD2. This CDR3 is built from 14 residues. CDR1 is MNHEY, CDR2 SMNVEV, per germline (reference sequence). The V gene end was trimmed by 6 bases and the J gene end by 10 bases; junction bases not matched to a gene: 9. The DNA for the CDR3 is TGTGCCAGCAGCGGACTAGCGGCAGGTACCGAGCAGTTCTTC. Residues: CASSGLAAGTEQFF.

The chain has TRBV5-4 and TRBJ2-2; D is perhaps TRBD2 (6 bases). There are 15 residues in the CDR3. The germline V gene has CDR1 SGHNT and CDR2 YYREEE (reference sequence). V was trimmed by 6 bases and J by 1 base, leaving 13 bases between them. The CDR3: CASTAGTLNTGELFF. CDR3 nucleotides: TGTGCCAGCACCGCCGGGACTCTGAACACCGGGGAGCTGTTTTTT.

This clonotype has ten or more counts. The chain uses TRBV29-1 and TRBJ2-2; 8 nucleotides line up with TRBD1. Looked up from germline, CDR1 is SQVTM and CDR2 is ANQGSEA. CDR3 length: 12 residues. V trimming: 6 bases; J trimming: 5 bases; junction bases outside the gene matches: 2. The CDR3 DNA is TGCAGCGTAACAGGGGGGACCGGGGAGCTGTTTTTT. Its translation: CSVTGGTGELFF.

The chain combines TRBV29-1 with TRBJ1-2; 7 bases line up with TRBD1. Germline V gene data show CDR1 as SQVTM and CDR2 as ANQGSEA. The V and J ends lost 6 bases and 7 bases, in that order; junction bases with no gene match: 11. CDR3 length equals 13 residues. The CDR3 loop reads CSVKVGGEGGYTF. For the CDR3, the DNA is TGCAGCGTCAAAGTAGGGGGCGAAGGTGGCTACACCTTC.

The chain employs TRBV20-1 and TRBJ2-7; possible D gene TRBD1, 6 bases. CDR3 length: 11 residues. With 6 bases removed from V and 6 bases from J, the gap between germline ends came to 12 bases. CDR1 and CDR2 (germline): DFQATT, SNEGSKA (reference sequence). CDR3 region: CSAKDSSEQYF. The CDR3 coding sequence is TGCAGTGCCAAGGACAGCAGCGAGCAGTACTTC.

The table lists this clonotype with a few counts. The J gene is TRBJ1-1, the V gene TRBV5-1; no definite D call. Per the germline V gene, CDR1 is SGHRS and CDR2 is YFSETQ. The CDR3 totals 11 residues. Trimming took 0 bases from V and 11 from J, leaving 8 bases between them. The DNA of the CDR3 is TGCGCCAGCAGCTTGGGACCGGGGGCTTTCTTT. Protein: CASSLGPGAFF.

As to this clonotype: The junction differs from germline at one of its ends, possibly a read error. V gene TRBV2 combines with J gene TRBJ2-3; TRBD1 or TRBD2 may be the D gene (5 bases each). This CDR3 spans 10 amino acids. CDR1 and CDR2 from the germline V gene are SNHLY and FYNNEI. CDR3 in amino acids: CASRYGTPQF. DNA of the CDR3: TGTGCCAGCAGGTACGGGACGCCCCAATTT. Supplemented by reference TRBV2 and TRBJ2-3, the full variable domain reads EPEVTQTPSHQVTQMGQEVILRCVPISNHLYFYWYRQILGQKVEFLVSFYNNEISEKSEIFDDQFSVERPDGSNFTLKIRSTKLEDSAMYFCASRYGTPQFGPGTRLTVL.